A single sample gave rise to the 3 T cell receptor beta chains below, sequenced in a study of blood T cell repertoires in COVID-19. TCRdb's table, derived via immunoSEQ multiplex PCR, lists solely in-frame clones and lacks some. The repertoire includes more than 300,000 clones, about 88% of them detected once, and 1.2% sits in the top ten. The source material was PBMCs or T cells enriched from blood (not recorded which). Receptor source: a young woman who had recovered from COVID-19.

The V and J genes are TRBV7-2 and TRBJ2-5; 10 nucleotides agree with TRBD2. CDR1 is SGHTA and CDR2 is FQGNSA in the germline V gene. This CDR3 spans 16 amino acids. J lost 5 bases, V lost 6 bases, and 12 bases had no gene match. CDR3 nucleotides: TGTGCCAGCAGTCCAGTTCGAGCGGGGGGGCTGGAGACCCAGTACTTC. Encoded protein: CASSPVRAGGLETQYF.

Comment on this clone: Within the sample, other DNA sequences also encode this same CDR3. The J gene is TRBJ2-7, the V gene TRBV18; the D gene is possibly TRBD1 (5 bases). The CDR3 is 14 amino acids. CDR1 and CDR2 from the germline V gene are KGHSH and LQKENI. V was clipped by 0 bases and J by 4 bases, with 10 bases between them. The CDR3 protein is CASSPPARDYEQYF. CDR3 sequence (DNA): TGTGCCAGCTCACCACCGGCCAGGGATTACGAGCAGTACTTC.

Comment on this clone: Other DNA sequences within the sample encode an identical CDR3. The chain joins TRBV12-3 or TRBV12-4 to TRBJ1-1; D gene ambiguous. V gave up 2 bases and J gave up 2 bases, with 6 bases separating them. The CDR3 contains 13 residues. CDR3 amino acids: CASSLRGNTEAFF. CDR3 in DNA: TGTGCCAGCAGTTTAAGAGGAAACACTGAAGCTTTCTTT.